This T cell receptor (beta chain) is from a study of T cells in lung cancer brain metastases. The method was immunoSEQ multiplex PCR; TCRdb's version includes in-frame clones alone and lacks a portion of them. The table shows about 4,800 clones, with 87% occurring only once. Germline V CDR1 and CDR2: LNHDA, SQIVND (reference sequence). Trimming shortened V by 0 bases and J by 1 base, and 12 bases separated the two germline ends. The CDR3 has 16 amino acids. The rearrangement uses TRBV19 and TRBJ1-1; D is unresolved. Sequenced material: tumor tissue from the primary lung tumor. This TCR was recovered from a woman in her forties or fifties with non-small cell lung cancer. CDR3 coding DNA: TGTGCCAGTAGTATAGAGGGCATTACCCCGAACACTGAAGCTTTCTTT. It specifies CASSIEGITPNTEAFF.